This T cell receptor beta chain was sequenced during a study of early T cells in non-severe SARS-CoV-2 infection. Study results and limitations: Anti-spike CD8 responses were favored by VDJdb matching, which missed private and CD4 specificities.

With 0 bases removed from V and 2 bases from J, the gap between germline ends came to 13 bases. Germline V lookup: CDR1 LGHDT, CDR2 YNNKEL (reference sequence). The CDR3 has 16 amino acids. The sample holds many counts of this clonotype. The antigen is undetermined. TCRdb analysed the 5' RACE reads with MiXCR anew, one entry per CDR3 protein. The sample yields about 56,000 distinct CDR3 sequences, more than 12% seen once. The material sequenced was whole blood, taken at baseline. The clonotype originates from an adult who was a healthcare worker with PCR-confirmed SARS-CoV-2 infection or an uninfected control (not recorded which). The V call is TRBV3-1, the J call TRBJ1-1, with D maybe TRBD1 (5 bases). CDR3 loop: CASSQDYRGSNTEAFF. The CDR3, as DNA: TGTGCCAGCAGCCAAGATTATAGGGGTAGCAACACTGAAGCTTTCTTT.